Listed here are 5 T cell receptor beta chains from one sample, sequenced in a study of T-cell reconstitution after alpha-beta-depleted transplantation in children (dated by TCRdb to the mid-2010s). Libraries were constructed by PCR. For sequencing, an Illumina HiSeq 2500 was employed. TCR library preparation used molecular barcoding, with unique molecular identifiers applied to normalize quantification of the TCRbeta repertoire. The public reads were reanalyzed by TCRdb: fastp trimming at Q25, MiXCR alignment, in-frame beta chains only. Each entry merges the rows of one CDR3 protein and shows their most common DNA and genes. This sample has fewer than 750,000 distinct CDR3 sequences in its table, and 20% to 30% of those were observed once. The ten largest clones take up around a third of the sample. The treatment or condition label, as the study defines it: allogeneic hematopoietic cell transplantation with graft depleted of TCRalphabeta T cells and CD19 B cells.

This sample comprised PBMCs, obtained before TCRalphabeta/CD19-depleted stem cell transplant. The receptors here all came from a boy younger than two with Wiskott-Aldrich syndrome, due to receive a stem cell transplant.

The CDR3 coding sequence is TGTGCCAGCCTACAACTCTTCGTGGGTGAAGCTTTCTTT. It codes for CASLQLFVGEAFF. The rearrangement links TRBV12-3 or TRBV12-4 to TRBJ1-1; no clear D. Trimming removed 8 bases from V and 7 bases from J, with 17 bases in between. The CDR3 consists of 13 residues.

A few counts support this clonotype. This rearrangement joins TRBV29-1 to TRBJ2-5, with D perhaps TRBD1 or TRBD2 (5 bases each). Germline CDR1 reads SQVTM; CDR2 reads ANQGSEA. This CDR3 is 12 amino acids long. The V end lost 5 bases, the J end lost 0 bases, and 7 bases lay between the germline ends. In DNA form, the CDR3 reads TGCAGCGTTAGGGGAGACCAAGAGACCCAGTACTTC. Protein product: CSVRGDQETQYF. Using reference TRBV29-1 and TRBJ2-5 for the parts outside the CDR3, the full variable domain is SAVISQKPSRDICQRGTSLTIQCQVDSQVTMMFWYRQQPGQSLTLIATANQGSEATYESGFVIDKFPISRPNLTFSTLTVSNMSPEDSSIYLCSVRGDQETQYFGPGTRLLVL.

As concerns this clonotype: At one end, the junction sequence differs from germline, possibly due to a read error. The chain uses TRBV24-1 and TRBJ2-7; D is perhaps TRBD1 or TRBD2 (5 bases each). There are 10 residues in the CDR3. Germline CDR1 KGHDR, CDR2 SFDVKD. In DNA, the CDR3 is TGTGCCACCAGTGCGAGGGCGAGGGGTTTC. It specifies CATSARARGF.

This clonotype was counted between two and nine times. The chain combines TRBV28 with TRBJ1-2; unclear D gene. This CDR3 has 11 amino acids. Germline V lookup: CDR1 MDHEN, CDR2 SYDVKM. The V and J ends lost 5 bases and 5 bases respectively, with 6 bases between them. The CDR3 sequence: CASSDRYGYTF. CDR3 coding DNA: TGTGCCAGCAGTGATAGGTATGGCTACACCTTC.

The chain has TRBV5-1 and TRBJ2-1; D may be TRBD1 or TRBD2 (5 bases each). The CDR3 runs to 15 residues. Per the germline V gene, CDR1 is SGHRS and CDR2 is YFSETQ. V was cut by 2 bases and J by 12 bases, with 21 bases left in between. CDR3 sequence reads: CASSFETGTPHLQFF. CDR3 nucleotide sequence: TGCGCCAGCAGCTTCGAGACCGGGACCCCACATTTGCAGTTCTTC. The variable domain in full, completed from reference TRBV5-1 and TRBJ2-1, reads KAGVTQTPRYLIKTRGQQVTLSCSPISGHRSVSWYQQTPGQGLQFLFEYFSETQRNKGNFPGRFSGRQFSNSRSEMNVSTLELGDSALYLCASSFETGTPHLQFFGPGTRLTVL.